This entry describes one T cell receptor beta chain. Sequencing involved patients with CD8+CD57+ cell expansion previously shown by flow cytometry. Each patient had severe acquired aplastic anemia. The TCR beta profiling, which covered VDJ combination and CDR3 sequence, was carried out using genomic DNA as the template. TCRdb recomputed calls from the reads with MiXCR, one row per CDR3 protein. This table has about 180,000 distinct CDR3 sequences, 63% appearing once. The CDR3 extends over 16 amino acids. V lost 1 base and J lost 6; bases outside the gene matches: 5. Germline V gene sequence: CDR1 MGHDK, CDR2 SYGVNS. This sample stems from a study of CD8+CD57+ T cells in acquired aplastic anemia. Whole-study context: Sorted CD4+ plus CD8+ cells gave DNA averaging roughly 3 ug.

The rearrangement links TRBV25-1 to TRBJ1-6; 8 bases are shared with TRBD1. The source of this sequence is a human donor with aplastic anemia. Source material: sorted CD4+, CD8+, or CD8+CD57+ T cells (not recorded which) from PBMCs. CDR3 residues: CASSESRQGSNSPLHF. The CDR3 coding sequence is TGTGCCAGCAGTGAATCCAGACAGGGGAGTAATTCACCCCTCCACTTT.